This TCR beta chain was retrieved from a study of cytomegalovirus exposure and HLA in healthy donors. The CDR3 extends over 14 amino acids. V was cut by 10 bases and J by 4 bases, with 17 bases left in between. Germline CDR1 and CDR2: MNHEY and SMNVEV (reference sequence). This clone was seen a handful of times. The PCR ran on 60 Vbeta and 13 Jbeta primers. Sequencing was performed with immunoSEQ multiplex PCR; in TCRdb, only in-frame clones are kept and a portion is missing. The sample includes 130,000 or so clones, less than 75% seen only once; the top ten take less than 2.5%. The rearrangement uses TRBV27 and TRBJ1-5; D perhaps matches TRBD1 (5 bases). This receptor was identified in a woman aged 40 to 55 in good health and CMV-seropositive. Material: PBMCs. CDR3 sequence: CATHLGGSNQPQHF. DNA for the CDR3: TGTGCCACCCATCTGGGGGGATCAAATCAGCCCCAGCATTTT.